What follows describes a single T cell receptor beta chain. Its binding antigen is unknown. It has no much larger one-base neighbor in the sample; base qualities were not kept. RNA was extracted with the RNeasy kit and 0.5 to 1 ug was reverse transcribed using random hexamers. The immunoSEQ multiplex PCR assay, covering 54 Vbeta and 13 Jbeta segments, was used to amplify TCR beta CDR3 regions. Bias from PCR amplification was corrected by using a synthetic template baseline for primer optimization and for computational correction. The authors' pipeline ran thus. Reads were annotated to V, D and J genes per IMGT and analyzed with immunoSEQ Analyzer, keeping only productive sequences. Clonality was computed as one minus Shannon entropy normalized by log2 of the number of productive unique sequences. Public and private clones were assessed among the 100 most prevalent clones of each patient and control. A clone was defined as Susac-specific if it was absent from the healthy and MS cohorts, from over a thousand published viral clones and from other ImmuneACCESS disease sequences. The raw public data were reprocessed by TCRdb itself: fastp quality trimming at Q25, MiXCR clonotype calling, in-frame beta chains only. A single entry per CDR3 protein holds the most common genes and DNA from its merged rows. Clone size and V and J calls follow TCRdb, not the original study. The sample yields about 240,000 distinct CDR3 sequences; almost 97% were counted once. The ten largest make up approximately 0.094% of the sample.

The CDR3 measures 15 amino acids from cysteine to phenylalanine. The retained sequence is limited to the CDR3, 45 bases, with the frame set at the first base. Trimming costs V 2 bases and J 1 base, and their ends lie 9 bases apart. The sample belongs to a study of CD8 T cells in Susac syndrome (dated by TCRdb to the late 2010s). Study-level background: Of the Susac syndrome patients who were sequenced, roughly six had clinically active disease and about eight were in clinical remission. At blood withdrawal, Susac syndrome patients were therapy-naive, treated with corticosteroids (with IVIg additionally given to some), or treated with IVIg alone. Repertoire sequencing was used to test whether CD8+ T cell activation and differentiation in Susac syndrome was antigen driven.

What the study reported, not specific to this receptor: The number of individuals in the TCR sequencing and HLA analysis was recognized as being relatively small. No clonal expansion was detected in the CD4+ T cell repertoire of Susac syndrome patients.

Peripheral blood CD8+ and CD4+ T cells from healthy donors, Susac syndrome patients and multiple sclerosis patients were profiled using high-throughput TCR beta sequencing. Recently defined diagnostic criteria for definite or probable disease were met by the Susac syndrome patients. Bulk CD8+ and CD4+ T cells were purified magnetically by negative isolation, whereas CD8+ TEMRA cells were enriched by FACS. Blood was collected in EDTA tubes and processed within 24 hours, with PBMCs isolated through density gradient centrifugation. PBMCs intended for TCR sequencing were cryopreserved in liquid nitrogen and were subsequently thawed in a 37 degrees C water bath. The sorted or isolated CD4+, CD8+ and CD8+ TEMRA cells reached a purity of at least 90%.

The receptor was isolated from a human donor with Susac syndrome. Sequencing input: CD4+ T cells from PBMCs. The rearranged chain carries TRBV23-1 and TRBJ1-5, with the D gene call left open. TRBV23-1 belongs to the ORF category, with a function that is uncertain. The nucleotide sequence reads as follows: TGCGCCAGCAGTCAAGGCGGACGGAGCAATCAGCCCCAGCATTTT. It encodes CASSQGGRSNQPQHF.